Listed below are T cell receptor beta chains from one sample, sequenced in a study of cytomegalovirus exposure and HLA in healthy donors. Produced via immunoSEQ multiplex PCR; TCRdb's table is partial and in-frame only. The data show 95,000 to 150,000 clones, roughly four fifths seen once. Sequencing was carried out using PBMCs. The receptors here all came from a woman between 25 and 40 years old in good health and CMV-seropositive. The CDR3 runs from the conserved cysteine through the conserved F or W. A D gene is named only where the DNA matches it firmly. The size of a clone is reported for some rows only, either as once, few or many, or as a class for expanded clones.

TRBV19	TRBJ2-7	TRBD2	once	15	TGTGCCAGTAGTATAAAGCGGGGCCTTACCTACGAGCAGTACTTC	CASSIKRGLTYEQYF
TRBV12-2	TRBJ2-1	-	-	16	TGTGCAAGTCGCCCCAGGACTAGCGGGGGGCTCAATGAGCAGTTCTTC	CASRPRTSGGLNEQFF
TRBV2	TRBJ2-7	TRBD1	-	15	TGTGCCAGCATTCCGGACAGGGGAATCTCCTACGAGCAGTACTTC	CASIPDRGISYEQYF
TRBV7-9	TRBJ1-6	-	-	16	TGTTCCAGCAGCCGATTCGAGAGCTCCTATAATTCACCCCTCCACTTT	CSSSRFESSYNSPLHF
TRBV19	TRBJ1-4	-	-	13	TGTGCCAGTAGTATAGGCAGAAATGAAAAACTGTTTTTT	CASSIGRNEKLFF
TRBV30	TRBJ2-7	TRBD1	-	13	TGTGCCTGGAGTGTAGTCAGGGGGTACGAGCAGTACTTC	CAWSVVRGYEQYF
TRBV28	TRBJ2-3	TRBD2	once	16	TGTGCCAGCAGAACCCGTAGCGGGGGGGCCCCAGATACGCAGTATTTT	CASRTRSGGAPDTQYF
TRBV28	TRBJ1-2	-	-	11	TGTGCCAGCAGTCCAAACTATGGCTACACCTTC	CASSPNYGYTF
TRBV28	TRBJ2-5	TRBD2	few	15	TGTGCCAGTTCCGGACTAGCGGGCCACCAAGAGACCCAGTACTTC	CASSGLAGHQETQYF
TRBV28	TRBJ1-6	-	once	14	TGTGCCAGCAGTTTTGGGAGGGCCCTTTCACCCCTCCACTTT	CASSFGRALSPLHF
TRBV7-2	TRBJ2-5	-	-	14	TGTGCCAGCAGCTTTAGGACTAACCAAGAGACCCAGTACTTC	CASSFRTNQETQYF
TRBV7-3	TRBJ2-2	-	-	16	TGTGCCAGCAGCTTAACCAACCTCGGGGTATCCGGGGAGCTGTTTTTT	CASSLTNLGVSGELFF
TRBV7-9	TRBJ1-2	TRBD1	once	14	TGTGCCAGCAGCTTTCGTGGGGACAGGGGAGGCTACACCTTC	CASSFRGDRGGYTF
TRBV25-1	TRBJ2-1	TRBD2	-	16	TGTGCCAGCAGTCTTAAGCGGGGGCTCTCCTACAATGAGCAGTTCTTC	CASSLKRGLSYNEQFF
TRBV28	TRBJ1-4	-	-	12	TGTGCCAGCACTTATCGGAGAGAAAAACTGTTTTTT	CASTYRREKLFF
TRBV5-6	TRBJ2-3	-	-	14	TGTGCCAGCAGTTGGGGCAGAAGCACAGATACGCAGTATTTT	CASSWGRSTDTQYF
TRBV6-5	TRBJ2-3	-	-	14	TGTGCCAGCATCGAACACCGTCGGGCAGATACGCAGTATTTT	CASIEHRRADTQYF
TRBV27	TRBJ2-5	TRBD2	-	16	TGTGCCAGCAGACTCTACGGGGGAGGGCTAGAAGAGACCCAGTACTTC	CASRLYGGGLEETQYF
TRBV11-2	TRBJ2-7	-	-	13	TGTGCCAGCAGCTTCACAGGGTCCCACGAGCAGTACTTC	CASSFTGSHEQYF
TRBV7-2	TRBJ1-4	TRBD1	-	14	TGTGCCAGCAGTACCAGGGGGGCGAGTGAAAAACTGTTTTTT	CASSTRGASEKLFF
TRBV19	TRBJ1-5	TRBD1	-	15	TGTGCCAGTAGTCCCTGGACAGGGGGGGCTCAGCCCCAGCATTTT	CASSPWTGGAQPQHF
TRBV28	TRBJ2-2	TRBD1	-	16	TGTGCCAGCAGTTCTCCGGGACAGACTAACACCGGGGAGCTGTTTTTT	CASSSPGQTNTGELFF
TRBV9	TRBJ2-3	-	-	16	TGTGCCAGCAGCGTAGGTGTGGGGGCTAGCGGCCATACGCAGTATTTT	CASSVGVGASGHTQYF
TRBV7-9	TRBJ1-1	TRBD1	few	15	TGTGCCAGCAGCTCTAAGACAGGGGGCCCCACTGAAGCTTTCTTT	CASSSKTGGPTEAFF
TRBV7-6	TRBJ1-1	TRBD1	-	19	TGTGCCAGCAGCCACTTCTACCCTCCATCCAACAGGGGGTCGGCTGAAGCTTTCTTT	CASSHFYPPSNRGSAEAFF
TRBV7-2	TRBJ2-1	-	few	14	TGTGCCAGCACCATGGGGGGGGCTTATAATGAGCAGTTCTTC	CASTMGGAYNEQFF
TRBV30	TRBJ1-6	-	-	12	TGTGCCTGGAGTCCAGGGAATTCACCCCTCCACTTT	CAWSPGNSPLHF
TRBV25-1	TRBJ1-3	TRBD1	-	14	TGTGCCAGCAGTGCAGGGGGTCCAGGAAACACCATATATTTT	CASSAGGPGNTIYF
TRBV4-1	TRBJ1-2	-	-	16	TGCGCCAGCAGCGTATACTCAGGGCCGGTTGAGTATGGCTACACCTTC	CASSVYSGPVEYGYTF